These 13 T cell receptor beta chains share one sample of origin, sequenced in a study of shared clonotypes between healthy human individuals. TCRdb's copy holds only in-frame clones and misses some; the assay was immunoSEQ multiplex PCR. This table has about 670,000 clones, about two thirds appearing once. Sequencing used memory CD4+ T cells sorted from blood. Sample subset: CD45RA-negative fraction. These receptors all come from a woman aged 25 to 39 in good health.

The chain links TRBV28 to TRBJ1-2, with D uncertain. V was shortened by 3 bases and J by 4 bases, with 15 bases between the two germline ends. Germline V CDR1 and CDR2: MDHEN, SYDVKM. The CDR3 is 15 amino acids. The CDR3 protein is CASSFGTRARYGYTF. CDR3 DNA: TGTGCCAGCAGTTTCGGTACTAGGGCGCGCTATGGCTACACCTTC.

About this clone itself: Mismatch with germline at one junction end may stem from a read error. CDR3 residues: CASSISGTNVLTF. The CDR3, as DNA: TGTGCCAGCAGCATCTCTGGGACCAACGTCCTGACTTTC. V and J are TRBV7-2 and TRBJ2-6; unclear D gene. The CDR3 contains 13 residues. Germline CDR1 SGHTA, CDR2 FQGNSA.

The chain carries TRBV19 and TRBJ1-2, with no clear D. The germline V gene has CDR1 LNHDA and CDR2 SQIVND (reference sequence). This CDR3 contains 14 residues. V was trimmed by 5 bases and J by 7 bases, leaving 17 bases between them. DNA of the CDR3: TGTGCCAGTAGTTTAGCGAAACCCTACCCTGGCTACACCTTC. Its translation: CASSLAKPYPGYTF.

This rearrangement joins TRBV15 to TRBJ2-5, with TRBD1 matching 7 bases. The germline V gene encodes CDR1 LNHNV and CDR2 YYDKDF (reference sequence). V lost 2 bases, J lost 4 bases, and 13 bases stayed unmatched. The CDR3 totals 17 residues. CDR3 in DNA: TGTGCCACCAGCAGACCCTCCGGGACAGCCTTTCCAGAGACCCAGTACTTC. This encodes CATSRPSGTAFPETQYF.

V usage is TRBV7-9 and J usage is TRBJ2-2; TRBD2 is a possible D gene (5 bases). CDR1 is SEHNR, CDR2 FQNEAQ, per germline (reference sequence). Trimming shortened V by 8 bases and J by 7 bases, and 20 bases separated the two germline ends. The CDR3 runs 15 residues. CDR3: CASRPGRVLLGELFF. The CDR3 DNA reads TGTGCCAGCCGTCCCGGGCGGGTCTTACTCGGGGAGCTGTTTTTT. Variable domain in full (rest from reference TRBV7-9 and TRBJ2-2): DTGVSQNPRHKITKRGQNVTFRCDPISEHNRLYWYRQTLGQGPEFLTYFQNEAQLEKSRLLSDRFSAERPKGSFSTLEIQRTEQGDSAMYLCASRPGRVLLGELFFGEGSRLTVL.

CDR3 DNA: TGTGCCAGCAGTGAAACCCTAGCGGGAGGGCCGGATGAGCAGTTCTTC. Residues: CASSETLAGGPDEQFF. The chain joins TRBV25-1 to TRBJ2-1, with 12 bases lining up with TRBD2. Germline V gives CDR1 MGHDK, CDR2 SYGVNS. With 2 bases clipped from V and 8 bases from J, the junction kept 7 bases outside the gene matches. The CDR3 extends over 16 amino acids.

The V gene is TRBV19, the J gene TRBJ1-2; D possibly corresponds to TRBD1 (5 bases). The germline V and J ends were trimmed by 3 bases and 3 bases, with 11 bases remaining between them. The CDR3 sequence is 14 residues long. Germline V gene data show CDR1 as LNHDA and CDR2 as SQIVND (reference sequence). CDR3 nucleotide sequence: TGTGCCAGTAGTATCCCCGGGACGGACTATGGCTACACCTTC. Protein sequence: CASSIPGTDYGYTF. Full variable domain (remainder filled in from reference TRBV19 and TRBJ1-2): DGGITQSPKYLFRKEGQNVTLSCEQNLNHDAMYWYRQDPGQGLRLIYYSQIVNDFQKGDIAEGYSVSREKKESFPLTVTSAQKNPTAFYLCASSIPGTDYGYTFGSGTRLTVV.

This clone showed up just a few times. The CDR3 DNA reads as TGTGCCAGCAGTGGGGGACAGGTGACCTCTAATGAAAAACTGTTTTTT. It encodes CASSGGQVTSNEKLFF. The chain joins TRBV28 to TRBJ1-4; 8 bases fit TRBD1. This CDR3 spans 16 amino acids. Losses at the gene ends were 5 bases for V and 3 bases for J; bases not matched to a gene: 8. CDR1 MDHEN and CDR2 SYDVKM come from the germline V gene.

The CDR3 region is CASSYKIPRGYNEQFF. The DNA for the CDR3 is TGTGCCAGCAGTTACAAGATACCCAGGGGCTACAATGAGCAGTTCTTC. The rearrangement links TRBV6-5 to TRBJ2-1, with D tentatively TRBD1 (6 bases). CDR1 MNHEY and CDR2 SVGAGI come from the germline V gene. V shed 2 bases and J shed 3 bases, with 14 bases lying between them. There are 16 residues in the CDR3.

This chain links TRBV5-4 with TRBJ2-7; the match to TRBD2 covers 7 bases. The J segment lost 6 bases and the V segment lost 5 bases, leaving 17 bases of the junction unmatched. The germline V gene has CDR1 SGHNT and CDR2 YYREEE (reference sequence). This CDR3 region has 16 residues. Written as DNA, the CDR3 is TGTGCCAGCAGGGGGAGGGACGAACCTCGTCCCCTCGAGCAGTACTTC. This sequence encodes CASRGRDEPRPLEQYF.

The V gene is TRBV5-1, the J gene TRBJ2-1; 14 nucleotides agree with TRBD2. J was trimmed by 7 bases and V by 7 bases; bases with no gene match: 7. CDR3 length: 15 residues. CDR1 SGHRS and CDR2 YFSETQ come from the germline V gene. The CDR3, as DNA: TGCGCCAGCCACTTGGGGACTAGCGGGGGTAATGAGCAGTTCTTC. This translates into CASHLGTSGGNEQFF.

This chain links TRBV6-5 with TRBJ2-2; 7 bases match TRBD1. The germline CDR1 and CDR2 sequences are MNHEY and SVGAGI. CDR3 length: 15 residues. V shed 5 bases, J shed 6 bases, and the junction held 9 bases outside the gene matches. DNA of the CDR3: TGTGCCAGCAGTATACAGGGGTCCCCGCCCGGGGAGCTGTTTTTT. It is translated as CASSIQGSPPGELFF.

The chain uses TRBV7-8 and TRBJ1-1; maybe TRBD1 (5 bases). Trimming removed 4 bases from V and 4 bases from J, with 16 bases in between. Germline CDR1 and CDR2: SGHVS and FQNEAQ. The CDR3 sequence is 15 residues long. The CDR3 loop is CASSSTAEETTEAFF. DNA for the CDR3: TGTGCCAGCAGCTCGACAGCCGAAGAAACCACTGAAGCTTTCTTT.